This TCR beta chain is from a study of patients and donors after allogeneic stem cell transplantation. The CDR3 sequence is 14 residues long. Per germline, CDR1 MNHNS and CDR2 SASEGT. The junction had 7 bases not matched to a gene; V was cut back by 7 bases and J by 2 bases. TCRdb itself ran the RT-PCR reads through MiXCR, one entry per CDR3 protein. This table has about 960,000 distinct CDR3 sequences, about a sixth appearing once. V is TRBV6-1 and J is TRBJ1-2; 7 bases are shared with TRBD1. The material sequenced was blood, either unsorted or a sorted T cell fraction (not recorded which). The sequence was obtained from a human donor who was either an allogeneic HSCT recipient or a stem cell or donor lymphocyte infusion donor (not recorded which). It is not recorded whose cells these are; they may come from a transplant donor. The CDR3 loop is CASTRQGGNYGYTF. CDR3 in DNA: TGTGCCAGCACCCGACAGGGTGGAAACTATGGCTACACCTTC.